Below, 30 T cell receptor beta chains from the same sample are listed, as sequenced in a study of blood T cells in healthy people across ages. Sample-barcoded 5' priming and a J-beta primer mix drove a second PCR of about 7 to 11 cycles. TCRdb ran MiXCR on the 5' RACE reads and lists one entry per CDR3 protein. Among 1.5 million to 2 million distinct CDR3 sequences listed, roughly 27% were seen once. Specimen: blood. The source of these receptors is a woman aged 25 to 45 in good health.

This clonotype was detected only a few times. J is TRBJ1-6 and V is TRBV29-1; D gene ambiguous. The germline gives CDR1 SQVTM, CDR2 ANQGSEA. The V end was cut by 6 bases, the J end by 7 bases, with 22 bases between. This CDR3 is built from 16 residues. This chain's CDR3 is CSVPSMEGAGNSPLHF. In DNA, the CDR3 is TGCAGCGTCCCTTCCATGGAGGGTGCGGGGAATTCACCCCTCCACTTT.

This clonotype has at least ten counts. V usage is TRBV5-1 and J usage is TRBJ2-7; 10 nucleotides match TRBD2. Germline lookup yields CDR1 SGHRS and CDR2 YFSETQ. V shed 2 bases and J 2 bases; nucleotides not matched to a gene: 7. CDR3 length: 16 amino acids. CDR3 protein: CASSLAGGTQTYEQYF. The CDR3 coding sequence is TGCGCCAGCAGCTTAGCGGGGGGGACTCAGACCTACGAGCAGTACTTC.

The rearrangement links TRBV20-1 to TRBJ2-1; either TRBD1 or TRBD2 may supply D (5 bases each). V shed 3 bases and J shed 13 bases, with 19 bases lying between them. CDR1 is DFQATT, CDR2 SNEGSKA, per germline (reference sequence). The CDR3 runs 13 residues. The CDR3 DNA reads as TGCAGTGCTAGCCAGGGCGGTGGGGAGACCCAGTTCTTC. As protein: CSASQGGGETQFF.

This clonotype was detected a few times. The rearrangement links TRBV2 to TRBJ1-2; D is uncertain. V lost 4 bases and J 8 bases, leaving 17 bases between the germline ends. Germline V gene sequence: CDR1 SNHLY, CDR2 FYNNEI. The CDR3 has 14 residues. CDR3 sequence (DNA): TGTGCCAGCAGTGTCCGGACGGCTCCGGGGGGCTACACCTTC. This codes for CASSVRTAPGGYTF.

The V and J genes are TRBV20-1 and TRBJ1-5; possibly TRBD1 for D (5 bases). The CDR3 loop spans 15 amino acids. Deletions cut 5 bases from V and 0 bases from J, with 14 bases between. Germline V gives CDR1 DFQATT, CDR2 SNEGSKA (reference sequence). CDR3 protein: CSAPRGGYSNQPQHF. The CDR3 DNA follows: TGCAGTGCTCCAAGGGGCGGTTATAGCAATCAGCCCCAGCATTTT.

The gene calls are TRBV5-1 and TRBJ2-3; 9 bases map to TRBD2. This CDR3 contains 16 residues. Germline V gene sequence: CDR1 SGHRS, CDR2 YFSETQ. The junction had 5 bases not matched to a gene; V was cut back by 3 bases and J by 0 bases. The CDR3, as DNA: TGCGCCAGCAGCTGGGGAACTAGCGGGAGCACAGATACGCAGTATTTT. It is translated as CASSWGTSGSTDTQYF.

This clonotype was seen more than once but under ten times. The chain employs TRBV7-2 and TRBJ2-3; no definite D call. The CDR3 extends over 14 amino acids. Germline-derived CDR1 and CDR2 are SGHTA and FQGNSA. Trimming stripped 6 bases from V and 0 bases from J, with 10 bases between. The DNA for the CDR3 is TGTGCCAGCAGACCCCTTCTTAGCACAGATACGCAGTATTTT. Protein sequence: CASRPLLSTDTQYF.

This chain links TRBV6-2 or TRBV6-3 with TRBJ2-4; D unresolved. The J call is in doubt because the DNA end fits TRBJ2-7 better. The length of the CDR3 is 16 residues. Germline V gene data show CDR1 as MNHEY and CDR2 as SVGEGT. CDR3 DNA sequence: TGTGCCAGCAGTCCCCGTGGAAATCCCCCCCTTTACGAGCAGTACTTC. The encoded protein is CASSPRGNPPLYEQYF.

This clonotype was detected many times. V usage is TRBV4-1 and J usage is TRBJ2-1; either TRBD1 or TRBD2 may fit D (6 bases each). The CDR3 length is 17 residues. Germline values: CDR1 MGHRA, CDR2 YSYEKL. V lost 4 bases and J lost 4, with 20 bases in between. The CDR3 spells CASSPVGRGPSYNEQFF. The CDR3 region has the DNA TGCGCCAGCAGCCCCGTAGGACGGGGGCCGTCTTACAATGAGCAGTTCTTC.

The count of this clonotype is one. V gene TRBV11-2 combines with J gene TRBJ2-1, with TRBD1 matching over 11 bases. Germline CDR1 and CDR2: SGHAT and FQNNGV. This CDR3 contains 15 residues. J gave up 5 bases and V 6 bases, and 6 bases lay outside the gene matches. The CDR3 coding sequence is TGTGCCAGCAGACCTGGACAGGGGGCGGACAATGAGCAGTTCTTC. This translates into CASRPGQGADNEQFF.

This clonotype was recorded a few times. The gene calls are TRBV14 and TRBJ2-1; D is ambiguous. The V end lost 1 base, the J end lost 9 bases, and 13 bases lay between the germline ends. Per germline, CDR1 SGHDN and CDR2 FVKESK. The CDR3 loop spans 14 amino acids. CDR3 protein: CASSQARLSFEQFF. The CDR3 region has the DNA TGTGCCAGCAGCCAAGCACGGCTGTCCTTTGAGCAGTTCTTC. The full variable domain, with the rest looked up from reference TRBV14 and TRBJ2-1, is EAGVTQFPSHSVIEKGQTVTLRCDPISGHDNLYWYRRVMGKEIKFLLHFVKESKQDESGMPNNRFLAERTGGTYSTLKVQPAELEDSGVYFCASSQARLSFEQFFGPGTRLTVL.

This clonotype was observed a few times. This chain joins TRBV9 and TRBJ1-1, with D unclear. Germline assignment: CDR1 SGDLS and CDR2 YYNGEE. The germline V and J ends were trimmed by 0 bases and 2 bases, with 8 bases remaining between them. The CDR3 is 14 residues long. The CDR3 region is CASSVELGNTEAFF. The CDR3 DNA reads TGTGCCAGCAGCGTAGAGTTGGGCAACACTGAAGCTTTCTTT.

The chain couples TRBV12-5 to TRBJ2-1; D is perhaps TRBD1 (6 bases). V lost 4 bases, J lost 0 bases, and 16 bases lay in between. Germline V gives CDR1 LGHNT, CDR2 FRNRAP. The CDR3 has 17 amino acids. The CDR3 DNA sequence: TGTGCTAGTGGTTCTCCAGGGGCCACGGCCTCCTACAATGAGCAGTTCTTC. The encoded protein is CASGSPGATASYNEQFF.

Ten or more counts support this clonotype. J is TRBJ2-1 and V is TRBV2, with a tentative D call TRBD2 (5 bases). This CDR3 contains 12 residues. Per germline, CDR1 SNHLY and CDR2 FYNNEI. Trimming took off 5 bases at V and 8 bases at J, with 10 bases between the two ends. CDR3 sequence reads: CASSLANYEQFF. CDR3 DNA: TGTGCCAGCAGTCTAGCAAACTATGAGCAGTTCTTC.

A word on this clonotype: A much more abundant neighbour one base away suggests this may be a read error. The CDR3 sequence is CASSLAARGHKQYF. The CDR3 nucleotides read TGTGCCAGCAGCTTAGCGGCCAGGGGCCACAAGCAGTACTTC. The chain joins TRBV7-2 to TRBJ2-7; the D gene is possibly TRBD1 (6 bases). This CDR3 contains 14 residues. Germline CDR1 and CDR2: SGHTA and FQGNSA. V shed 0 bases and J shed 8 bases, with 14 bases lying between them.

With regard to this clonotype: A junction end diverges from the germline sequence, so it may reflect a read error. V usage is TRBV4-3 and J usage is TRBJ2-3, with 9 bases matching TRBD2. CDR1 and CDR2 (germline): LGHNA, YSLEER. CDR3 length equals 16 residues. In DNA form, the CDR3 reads TGCGCCAGCATCCAAGGGGCTAGCGGGACCCGATATACGCAGTATTTT. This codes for CASIQGASGTRYTQYF.

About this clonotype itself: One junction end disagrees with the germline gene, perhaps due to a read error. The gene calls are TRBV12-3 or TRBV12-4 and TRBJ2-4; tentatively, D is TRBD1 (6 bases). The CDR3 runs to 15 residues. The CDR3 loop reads CAGSPTGLAKNIQYF. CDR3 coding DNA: TGTGCCGGCAGCCCCACAGGGTTGGCCAAAAACATTCAGTACTTC.

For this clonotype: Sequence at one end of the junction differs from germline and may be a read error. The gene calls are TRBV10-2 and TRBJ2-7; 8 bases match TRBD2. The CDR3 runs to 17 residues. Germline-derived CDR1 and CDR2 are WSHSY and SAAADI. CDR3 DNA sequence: TGCGCCGGCAGTCCCCAAGGCAGAGCGGGAGTTACGAACGAGCAGTACTTC. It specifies CAGSPQGRAGVTNEQYF.

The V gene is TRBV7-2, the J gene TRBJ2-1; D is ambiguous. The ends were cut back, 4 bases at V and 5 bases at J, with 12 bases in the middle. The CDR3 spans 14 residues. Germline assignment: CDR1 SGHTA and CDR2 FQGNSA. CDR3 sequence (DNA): TGTGCCAGCAGCTCGGACCTAGAGGACAATGAGCAGTTCTTC. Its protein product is CASSSDLEDNEQFF.

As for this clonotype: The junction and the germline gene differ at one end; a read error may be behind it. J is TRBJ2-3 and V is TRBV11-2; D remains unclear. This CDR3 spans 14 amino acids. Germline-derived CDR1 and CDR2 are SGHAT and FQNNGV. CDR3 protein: CACSLETPKDTQYF. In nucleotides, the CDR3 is TGTGCCTGCAGCTTGGAGACTCCCAAGGATACGCAGTATTTT.

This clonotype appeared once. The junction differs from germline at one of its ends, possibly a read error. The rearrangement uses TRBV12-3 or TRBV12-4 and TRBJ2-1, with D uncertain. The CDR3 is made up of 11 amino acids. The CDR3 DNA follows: TGTGCCAGCAGCCTTAGTGCCGAGCGGTTCTTC. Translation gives CASSLSAERFF.

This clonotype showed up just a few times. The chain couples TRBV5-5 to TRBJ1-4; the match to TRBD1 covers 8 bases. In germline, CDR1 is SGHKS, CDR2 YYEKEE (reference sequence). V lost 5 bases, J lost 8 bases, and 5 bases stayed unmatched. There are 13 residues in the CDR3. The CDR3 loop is CASRPGGYEKLFF. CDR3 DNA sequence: TGTGCCAGCAGACCAGGGGGCTACGAAAAACTGTTTTTT.

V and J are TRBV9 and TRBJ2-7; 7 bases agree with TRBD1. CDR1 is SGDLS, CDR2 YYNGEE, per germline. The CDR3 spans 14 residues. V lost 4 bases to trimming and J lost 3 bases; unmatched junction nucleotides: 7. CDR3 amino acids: CASSISTGSYEQYF. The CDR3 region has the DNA TGTGCCAGCAGCATTTCGACAGGGAGCTACGAGCAGTACTTC.

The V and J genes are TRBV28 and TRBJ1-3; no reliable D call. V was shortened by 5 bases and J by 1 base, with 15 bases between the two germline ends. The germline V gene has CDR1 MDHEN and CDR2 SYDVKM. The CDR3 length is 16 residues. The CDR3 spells CASSPPSEASGNTIYF. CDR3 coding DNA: TGTGCCAGCAGTCCCCCTTCGGAGGCATCTGGAAACACCATATATTTT.

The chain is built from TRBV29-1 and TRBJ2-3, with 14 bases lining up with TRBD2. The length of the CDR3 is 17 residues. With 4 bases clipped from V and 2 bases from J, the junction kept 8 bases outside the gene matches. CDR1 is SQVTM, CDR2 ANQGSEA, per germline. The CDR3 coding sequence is TGCAGCGTTGCGGGACTAGCGGGGGTTGGGAACACAGATACGCAGTATTTT. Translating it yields CSVAGLAGVGNTDTQYF.

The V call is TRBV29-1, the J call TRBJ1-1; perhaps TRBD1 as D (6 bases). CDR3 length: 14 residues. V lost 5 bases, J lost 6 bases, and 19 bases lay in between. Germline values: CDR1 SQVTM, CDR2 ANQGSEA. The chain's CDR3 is CSVSRRRGGPEAFF. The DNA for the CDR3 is TGCAGCGTTTCCAGACGGAGAGGGGGACCTGAAGCTTTCTTT.

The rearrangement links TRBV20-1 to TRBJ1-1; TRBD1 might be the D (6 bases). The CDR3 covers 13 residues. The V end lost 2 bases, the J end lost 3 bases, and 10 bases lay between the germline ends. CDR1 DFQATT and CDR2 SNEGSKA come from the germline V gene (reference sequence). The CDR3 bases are TGCAGTGCTAGAACACAGGGTTACACTGAAGCTTTCTTT. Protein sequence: CSARTQGYTEAFF.

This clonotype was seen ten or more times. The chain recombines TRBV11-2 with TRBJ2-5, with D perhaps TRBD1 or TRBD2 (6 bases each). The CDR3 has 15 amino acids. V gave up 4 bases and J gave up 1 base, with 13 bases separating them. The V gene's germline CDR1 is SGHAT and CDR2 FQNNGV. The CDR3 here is CASSSLRGVQETQYF. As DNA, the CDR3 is TGTGCCAGCAGCTCCTTGAGGGGGGTCCAAGAGACCCAGTACTTC.

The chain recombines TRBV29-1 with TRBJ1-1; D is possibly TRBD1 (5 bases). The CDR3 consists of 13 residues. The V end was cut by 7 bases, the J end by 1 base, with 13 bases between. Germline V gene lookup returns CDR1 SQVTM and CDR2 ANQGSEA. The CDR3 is CSGAGRSNTEAFF. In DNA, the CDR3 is TGCAGCGGGGCGGGACGGTCGAACACTGAAGCTTTCTTT.

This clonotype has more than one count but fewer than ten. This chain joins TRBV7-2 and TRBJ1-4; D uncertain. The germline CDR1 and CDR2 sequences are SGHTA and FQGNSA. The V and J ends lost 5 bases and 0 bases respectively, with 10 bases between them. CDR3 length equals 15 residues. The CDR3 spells CASSPGGPTNEKLFF. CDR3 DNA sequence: TGTGCCAGCAGCCCGGGAGGCCCAACTAATGAAAAACTGTTTTTT.